The 14 T cell receptor beta chains below were found in one sample sequenced in a study of regulatory T cells in long-lasting Graves disease. The time point was: persistent/refractory GD, antithyroid drugs over 5 years with positive TRAb. PBMC RNA was the source of the TCR library. Relying on iRepertoire HTBI primers and Arm-PCR of CDR3 regions, the team built TCR beta libraries. Using its own MiXCR run on the multiplex PCR reads, TCRdb lists one record per CDR3 protein. The sample has some 370,000 distinct CDR3 sequences, approximately 25% seen once; the top ten hold approximately 30%. Sample: peripheral blood mononuclear cells (PBMCs), taken when the disease was refractory, from a patient treated with antithyroid drugs. The receptors originated from a woman in her thirties or forties with Graves disease.

Only a few counts were recorded for this clonotype. This chain links TRBV6-5 with TRBJ2-5; perhaps TRBD2 as D (6 bases). V was pared by 2 bases and J by 1 base, with 8 bases between. Germline V gene lookup returns CDR1 MNHEY and CDR2 SVGAGI. The CDR3 runs to 14 residues. The CDR3 is CASSYGGSQETQYF. The CDR3 DNA reads TGTGCCAGCAGTTACGGGGGGTCCCAAGAGACCCAGTACTTC.

The CDR3 region is CASSPLLTSGRASSSYEQYF. Here the CDR3 DNA reads TGTGCCAGCAGTCCTCTCCTGACTAGCGGGAGGGCCTCGAGCTCCTACGAGCAGTACTTC. The chain combines TRBV28 with TRBJ2-7; 14 nucleotides match TRBD2. The CDR3 is 20 amino acids. The germline V gene has CDR1 MDHEN and CDR2 SYDVKM. Trimming took 5 bases from V and 0 from J; bases not matched to a gene: 15.

This clonotype was seen at least ten times. The chain combines TRBV10-2 with TRBJ2-5; D is uncertain. Trimming shortened V by 6 bases and J by 1 base, and 9 bases separated the two germline ends. Per the germline V gene, CDR1 is WSHSY and CDR2 is SAAADI. This CDR3 is 13 amino acids long. CDR3 sequence: CASSYSPQETQYF. The CDR3 DNA follows: TGCGCCAGCAGCTACAGTCCCCAAGAGACCCAGTACTTC.

With respect to this clonotype: In this CDR3 the conserved last residue, phenylalanine or tryptophan, is missing, so a read error is likely. The rearrangement joins TRBV20-1 to TRBJ1-6, with TRBD1 matching over 7 bases. Germline assignment: CDR1 DFQATT and CDR2 SNEGSKA (reference sequence). V was clipped by 4 bases and J by 7 bases; unmatched bases: 13. CDR3 size: 16 residues. The CDR3 here is CSAKRQGSMKNSPLHL. The DNA of the CDR3 is TGCAGTGCTAAGCGACAGGGTTCGATGAAAAATTCACCCCTCCACCTT.

This clonotype was observed many times. The V gene is TRBV2, the J gene TRBJ2-1; 14 bases fit TRBD2. Trimming took 4 bases from V and 12 from J; bases not matched to a gene: 5. Germline values: CDR1 SNHLY, CDR2 FYNNEI. The CDR3 has 14 amino acids. CDR3 DNA: TGTGCCAGCAGTGTGGGGACTAGCGGGAGAATGCAGTTCTTC. Its protein product is CASSVGTSGRMQFF.

This clonotype was found many times. The V call is TRBV2, the J call TRBJ2-5; TRBD1 agrees at 7 bases. Unmatched junction bases numbered 10, after V lost 6 bases and J lost 9 bases. There are 13 residues in the CDR3. Germline CDR1 is SNHLY and CDR2 is FYNNEI. The CDR3 nucleotides read TGTGCCAGCAGGGAGACAGGGCGTTGGGCCCAGTACTTC. It yields the protein CASRETGRWAQYF.

This clonotype was detected ten times or more. The chain has TRBV5-1 and TRBJ1-1, with TRBD1 matching 7 bases. Germline values: CDR1 SGHRS, CDR2 YFSETQ. The V segment lost 4 bases and the J segment 4 bases; nucleotides outside the gene matches: 10. The length of the CDR3 is 15 residues. The CDR3 region is CASSTRGLEGTEAFF. CDR3 DNA: TGCGCCAGCAGCACCAGGGGGTTAGAGGGCACTGAAGCTTTCTTT.

This clonotype was counted between two and nine times. The chain recombines TRBV7-3 with TRBJ2-2, with a tentative D call TRBD1 (6 bases). The V end was cut by 3 bases, the J end by 5 bases, with 13 bases between. The CDR3 contains 15 residues. Germline CDR1 reads SGHTA; CDR2 reads FQGTGA. In DNA form, the CDR3 reads TGTGCCAGCAGCTTCGACAGGTGGGGGACCGGGGAGCTGTTTTTT. It yields the protein CASSFDRWGTGELFF.

This clonotype was seen only a few times. V and J are TRBV7-8 and TRBJ1-5; TRBD1 aligns across 7 bases. V dropped 5 bases and J dropped 6; count of bases not matched to a gene: 7. This CDR3 has 14 residues. The germline V gene has CDR1 SGHVS and CDR2 FQNEAQ. The CDR3 reads CASSTQSGGQPQHF. As DNA, the CDR3 is TGTGCCAGCAGCACCCAATCAGGGGGTCAGCCCCAGCATTTT.

This chain joins TRBV5-1 and TRBJ2-5, with TRBD2 matching 10 bases. The ends lost 0 bases at V and 4 bases at J; junction bases unmatched: 6. Germline V gene sequence: CDR1 SGHRS, CDR2 YFSETQ. The CDR3 has 16 residues. CDR3 sequence (DNA): TGCGCCAGCAGCTTGGCCCTAGCGGGGGCCCGAGAGACCCAGTACTTC. The encoded protein is CASSLALAGARETQYF. The whole variable domain, filled in from reference TRBV5-1 and TRBJ2-5, reads KAGVTQTPRYLIKTRGQQVTLSCSPISGHRSVSWYQQTPGQGLQFLFEYFSETQRNKGNFPGRFSGRQFSNSRSEMNVSTLELGDSALYLCASSLALAGARETQYFGPGTRLLVL.

This clonotype has only a few counts. The gene calls are TRBV19 and TRBJ1-2, with TRBD1 matching over 8 bases. V was pared by 9 bases and J by 4 bases, with 7 bases of the junction left unmatched. In germline, CDR1 is LNHDA, CDR2 SQIVND (reference sequence). The CDR3 sequence is 13 residues long. CDR3 DNA sequence: TGTGCCAGCCGACAGGGGACCGGCTATGGCTACACCTTC. It codes for CASRQGTGYGYTF.

This clonotype was observed a handful of times. The gene calls are TRBV4-1 and TRBJ2-7; 7 nucleotides agree with TRBD1. Germline V gene lookup returns CDR1 MGHRA and CDR2 YSYEKL. This CDR3 has 14 residues. V lost 4 bases to trimming and J lost 3 bases; unmatched junction nucleotides: 6. CDR3 region: CASSLGTADYEQYF. The DNA of the CDR3 is TGCGCCAGCAGCCTTGGGACAGCAGACTACGAGCAGTACTTC.

At least ten counts were recorded for this clonotype. The rearrangement links TRBV3-1 to TRBJ2-5; maybe TRBD2 (6 bases). The V and J ends lost 2 bases and 2 bases respectively, with 15 bases between them. The CDR3 spans 16 residues. Germline values: CDR1 LGHDT, CDR2 YNNKEL (reference sequence). CDR3 DNA sequence: TGTGCCAGCAGCCAATCTCCCGGGACTGCACAAGAGACCCAGTACTTC. It specifies CASSQSPGTAQETQYF.

The table lists this clonotype with many counts. This rearrangement joins TRBV28 to TRBJ2-7; 8 bases line up with TRBD2. CDR1 and CDR2 (germline): MDHEN, SYDVKM. The CDR3 covers 16 residues. V lost 6 bases, J lost 0 bases, and 10 bases stayed unmatched. The CDR3: CASSPRGGPSSYEQYF. CDR3 in DNA: TGTGCCAGCAGCCCCCGGGGGGGGCCAAGCTCCTACGAGCAGTACTTC.